The T cell receptor beta chain under discussion was sequenced for a study of molecular identifiers for immune sequencing clone quantification. Previously reported methods and listed TCR primers produced the bulk TCR libraries. TCRdb re-called the PCR reads with MiXCR, one entry per CDR3 protein. The data hold 550,000 to 750,000 distinct CDR3 sequences, with about 20% observed a single time. This clonotype came up a few times. What was sequenced was naive CD8+ T cells from blood, with Jurkat cell RNA spiked in. The subset is: FACS-sorted CD8+CD4-CCR7+CD45RA+ naive T cells. The sequence was collected from a human donor in good health. Some libraries in this study had Jurkat cell RNA spiked in.

For the CDR3, the DNA is TGTGCCAGCAGCCAAGAAAGACAATCCTGGCCGGGCGAAAAACTGTTTTTT. Residues: CASSQERQSWPGEKLFF. The V call is TRBV16, the J call TRBJ1-4; D is uncertain. V gave up 2 bases and J gave up 8 bases, with 21 bases separating them. Germline V gene lookup returns CDR1 KGHSY and CDR2 FQNENV. The CDR3 is made up of 17 amino acids.